This passage covers 10 T cell receptor beta chains from one sample sequenced in a study of blood T cell repertoires in COVID-19. The protocol was immunoSEQ multiplex PCR, while the TCRdb copy is restricted to in-frame clones and leaves out a portion. The sample records fewer than 250,000 clones, around 89% being singletons. Input material: peripheral blood. These receptors all stem from a woman aged 40 to 50 with acute or convalescent COVID-19.

V usage is TRBV21-1 and J usage is TRBJ1-5; the table assigns TRBD1, which was not confirmed against the DNA. TRBV21-1 has pseudogene status. The CDR3 covers 18 residues. The CDR3 DNA sequence: TGTGCCAGCAGCGACCGACAGGGGCGGGCTATAAGCAATCAGCCCCAGCATTTT. Protein product: CASSDRQGRAISNQPQHF.

V gene TRBV24-1 combines with J gene TRBJ2-3, with TRBD2 matching over 9 bases. J gave up 6 bases and V 4 bases, and 7 bases lay outside the gene matches. Germline assignment: CDR1 KGHDR and CDR2 SFDVKD. The CDR3 contains 15 residues. The CDR3 here is CATSDAGTSSDTQYF. The CDR3 DNA is TGTGCCACCAGTGACGCGGGGACTAGCTCGGATACGCAGTATTTT.

V is TRBV2 and J is TRBJ2-2, with D possibly being TRBD1 (7 bases). Trimming shortened V by 4 bases and J by 6 bases, and 12 bases separated the two germline ends. Looked up from germline, CDR1 is SNHLY and CDR2 is FYNNEI. This CDR3 is built from 14 residues. The CDR3 here is CASSVGRGAGELFF. For the CDR3, the DNA is TGTGCCAGCAGTGTTGGCAGGGGGGCCGGGGAGCTGTTTTTT.

The V gene is TRBV9, the J gene TRBJ1-2; maybe TRBD1 (5 bases). Germline V lookup: CDR1 SGDLS, CDR2 YYNGEE. V lost 3 bases and J 4 bases, leaving 19 bases between the germline ends. The CDR3 is 16 residues long. CDR3 sequence: CASSAGGTPPIYGYTF. The CDR3 DNA follows: TGTGCCAGCAGCGCCGGGGGAACACCACCCATCTATGGCTACACCTTC. Combining the CDR3 with reference TRBV9 and TRBJ1-2 gives the whole variable domain DSGVTQTPKHLITATGQRVTLRCSPRSGDLSVYWYQQSLDQGLQFLIQYYNGEERAKGNILERFSAQQFPDLHSELNLSSLELGDSALYFCASSAGGTPPIYGYTFGSGTRLTVV.

This chain connects TRBV3-1 (or the pseudogene TRBV3-2) to TRBJ1-3; maybe TRBD1 (5 bases). V lost 2 bases, J lost 0 bases, and 20 bases lay in between. Germline V gene sequence: CDR1 LGHDT, CDR2 YNNKEL (reference sequence). The CDR3 has 19 residues. The CDR3 DNA reads TGTGCCAGCAGCCAATATGGGGCTATGGGGCGAATCTCTGGAAACACCATATATTTT. Protein: CASSQYGAMGRISGNTIYF.

V is TRBV2 and J is TRBJ1-5; a weak D match, TRBD1 (5 bases). The CDR3 has 13 residues. The V gene lost 1 base and the J gene lost 16 bases, with 17 bases spanning the gap. CDR1 and CDR2 from the germline V gene are SNHLY and FYNNEI. Here the CDR3 DNA reads TGTGCCAGCAGTGAAGTGGGGGGAAGTCATCATCATTTT. This translates into CASSEVGGSHHHF.

CDR3 in amino acids: CASSSVRDRDQPQHF. CDR3 in DNA: TGTGCCAGCAGCTCCGTTCGGGACAGGGATCAGCCCCAGCATTTT. This sequence joins TRBV5-6 and TRBJ1-5, with 9 bases identical to TRBD1. The CDR3 spans 15 residues. With 3 bases clipped from V and 5 bases from J, the junction kept 6 bases outside the gene matches. Germline V gene sequence: CDR1 SGHDT, CDR2 YYEEEE.

The chain recombines TRBV6-1 with TRBJ1-2; D is possibly TRBD1 (6 bases). Germline V gives CDR1 MNHNS, CDR2 SASEGT. V was trimmed by 1 base and J by 6 bases, leaving 15 bases between them. The CDR3 runs to 15 residues. The CDR3 here is CASSEGPGNRDGYTF. In DNA, the CDR3 is TGTGCCAGCAGTGAAGGACCTGGTAACAGGGATGGCTACACCTTC.

The CDR3 DNA sequence: TGTGCCAGCAGCCTCCTGGGGCGGGGCACTGAAGCTTTCTTT. Residues: CASSLLGRGTEAFF. This chain connects TRBV5-4 to TRBJ1-1; possibly TRBD1 for D (5 bases). Between the trimmed V and J ends, which lost 4 bases and 4 bases, there was a span of 14 bases. Germline V gene sequence: CDR1 SGHNT, CDR2 YYREEE (reference sequence). This CDR3 comprises 14 residues.

The rearrangement joins TRBV21-1 to TRBJ1-1; the table assigns TRBD1, which was not confirmed against the DNA. TRBV21-1 is a documented pseudogene. This CDR3 has 16 residues. The CDR3: CASSKALGRENTEAFF. CDR3 sequence (DNA): TGTGCCAGCAGCAAAGCGCTCGGCAGGGAGAACACTGAAGCTTTCTTT.